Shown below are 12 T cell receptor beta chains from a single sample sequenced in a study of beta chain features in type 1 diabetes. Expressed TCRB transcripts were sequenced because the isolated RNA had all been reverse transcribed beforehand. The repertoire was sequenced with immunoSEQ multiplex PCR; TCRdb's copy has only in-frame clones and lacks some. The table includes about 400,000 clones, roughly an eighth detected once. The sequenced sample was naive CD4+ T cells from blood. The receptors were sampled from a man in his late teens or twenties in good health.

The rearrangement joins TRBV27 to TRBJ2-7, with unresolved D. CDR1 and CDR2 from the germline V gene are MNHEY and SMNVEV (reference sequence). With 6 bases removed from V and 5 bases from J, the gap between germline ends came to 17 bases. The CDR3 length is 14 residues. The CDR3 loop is CASSPRPELDEQYF. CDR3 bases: TGTGCCAGCAGCCCTAGGCCCGAGCTGGACGAGCAGTACTTC.

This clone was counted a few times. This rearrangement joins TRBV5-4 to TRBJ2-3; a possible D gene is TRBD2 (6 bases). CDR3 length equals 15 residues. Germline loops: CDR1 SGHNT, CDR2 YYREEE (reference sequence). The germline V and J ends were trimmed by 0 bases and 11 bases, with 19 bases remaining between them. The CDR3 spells CASSLDQGSRREQYF. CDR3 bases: TGTGCCAGCAGCTTGGATCAAGGCAGCAGGAGGGAGCAGTATTTT. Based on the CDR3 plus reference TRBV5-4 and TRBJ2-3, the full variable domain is ETGVTQSPTHLIKTRGQQVTLRCSSQSGHNTVSWYQQALGQGPQFIFQYYREEENGRGNFPPRFSGLQFPNYSSELNVNALELDDSALYLCASSLDQGSRREQYFGPGTRLTVL.

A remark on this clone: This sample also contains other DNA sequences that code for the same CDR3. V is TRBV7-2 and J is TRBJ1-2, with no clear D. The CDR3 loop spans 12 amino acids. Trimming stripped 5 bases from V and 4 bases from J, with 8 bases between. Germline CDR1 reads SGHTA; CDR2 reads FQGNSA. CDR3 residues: CASSAGLYGYTF. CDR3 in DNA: TGTGCCAGCAGCGCGGGCCTCTATGGCTACACCTTC.

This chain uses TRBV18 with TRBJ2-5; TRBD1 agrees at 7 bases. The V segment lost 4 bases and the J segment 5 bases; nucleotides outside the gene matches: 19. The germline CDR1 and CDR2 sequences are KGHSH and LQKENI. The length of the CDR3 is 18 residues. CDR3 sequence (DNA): TGTGCCAGCTCACGAACGGTGACAATTGGGACAGCTGGGGAGACCCAGTACTTC. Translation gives CASSRTVTIGTAGETQYF. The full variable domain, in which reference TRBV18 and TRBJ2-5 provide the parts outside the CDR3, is NAGVMQNPRHLVRRRGQEARLRCSPMKGHSHVYWYRQLPEEGLKFMVYLQKENIIDESGMPKERFSAEFPKEGPSILRIQQVVRGDSAAYFCASSRTVTIGTAGETQYFGPGTRLLVL.

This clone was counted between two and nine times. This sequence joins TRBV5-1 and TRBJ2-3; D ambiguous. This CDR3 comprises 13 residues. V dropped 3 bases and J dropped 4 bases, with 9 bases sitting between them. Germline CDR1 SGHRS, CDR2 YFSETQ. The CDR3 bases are TGCGCCAGCAGCTCCGAAAGAGCAGATACGCAGTATTTT. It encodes CASSSERADTQYF.

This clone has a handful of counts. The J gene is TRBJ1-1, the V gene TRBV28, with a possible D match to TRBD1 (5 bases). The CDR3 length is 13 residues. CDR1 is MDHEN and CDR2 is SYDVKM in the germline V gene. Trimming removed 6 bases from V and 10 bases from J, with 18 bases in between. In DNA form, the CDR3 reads TGTGCCAGCAGCCAGGACACGACACTGGGAGCTTTCTTT. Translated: CASSQDTTLGAFF.

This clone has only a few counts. The CDR3 here is CASRTGDNQPQHF. As DNA, the CDR3 is TGTGCCAGCAGGACAGGGGACAATCAGCCCCAGCATTTT. J is TRBJ1-5 and V is TRBV6-1; 8 bases agree with TRBD1. J gave up 3 bases and V 6 bases, and 1 base lay outside the gene matches. Germline loops: CDR1 MNHNS, CDR2 SASEGT. The CDR3 totals 13 residues.

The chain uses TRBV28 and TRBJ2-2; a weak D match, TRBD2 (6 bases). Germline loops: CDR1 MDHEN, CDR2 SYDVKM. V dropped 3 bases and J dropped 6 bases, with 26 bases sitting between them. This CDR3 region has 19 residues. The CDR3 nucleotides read TGTGCCAGCAGTTTTAGCGGTCTTAGGCGGATAGCGCTCTCCGGGGAGCTGTTTTTT. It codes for CASSFSGLRRIALSGELFF.

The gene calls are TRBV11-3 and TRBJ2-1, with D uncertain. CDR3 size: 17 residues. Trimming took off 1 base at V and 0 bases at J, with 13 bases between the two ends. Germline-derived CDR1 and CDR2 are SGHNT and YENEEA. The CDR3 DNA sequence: TGTGCCAGCAGCTTAGGTGTTGCCTTCGGCTCCTACAATGAGCAGTTCTTC. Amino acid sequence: CASSLGVAFGSYNEQFF.

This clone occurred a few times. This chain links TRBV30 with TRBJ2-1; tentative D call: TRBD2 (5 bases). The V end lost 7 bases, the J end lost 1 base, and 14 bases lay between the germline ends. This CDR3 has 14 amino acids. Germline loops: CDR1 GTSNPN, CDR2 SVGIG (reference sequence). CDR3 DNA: TGTGCCTACCGGTCGGGCGGGTCCTACAATGAGCAGTTCTTC. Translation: CAYRSGGSYNEQFF.

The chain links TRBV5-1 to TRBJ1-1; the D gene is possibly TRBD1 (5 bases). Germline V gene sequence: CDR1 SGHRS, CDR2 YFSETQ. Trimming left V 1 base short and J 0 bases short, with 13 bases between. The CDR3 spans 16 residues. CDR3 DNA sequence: TGCGCCAGCAGCTTGCGTGAGACAGCTTTGAACACTGAAGCTTTCTTT. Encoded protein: CASSLRETALNTEAFF.

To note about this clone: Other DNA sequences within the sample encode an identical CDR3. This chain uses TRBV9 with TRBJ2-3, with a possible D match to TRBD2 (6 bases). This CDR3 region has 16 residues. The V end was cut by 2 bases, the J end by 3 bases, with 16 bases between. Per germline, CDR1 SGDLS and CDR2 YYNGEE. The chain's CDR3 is CASSVGGGVRTDTQYF. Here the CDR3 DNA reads TGTGCCAGCAGCGTTGGGGGAGGTGTTCGTACAGATACGCAGTATTTT.